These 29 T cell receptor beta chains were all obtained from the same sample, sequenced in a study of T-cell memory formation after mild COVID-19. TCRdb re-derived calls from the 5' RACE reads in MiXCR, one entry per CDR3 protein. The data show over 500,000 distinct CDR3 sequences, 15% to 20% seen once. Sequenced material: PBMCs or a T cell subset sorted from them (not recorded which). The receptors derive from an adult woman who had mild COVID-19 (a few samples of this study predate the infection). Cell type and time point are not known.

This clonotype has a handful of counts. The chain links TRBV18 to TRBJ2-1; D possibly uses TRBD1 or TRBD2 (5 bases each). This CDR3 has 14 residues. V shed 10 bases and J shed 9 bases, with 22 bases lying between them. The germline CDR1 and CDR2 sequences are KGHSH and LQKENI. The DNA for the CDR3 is TGTGCCACCACAACGGGGTATCGGGGCAGTGAGCAGTTCTTC. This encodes CATTTGYRGSEQFF.

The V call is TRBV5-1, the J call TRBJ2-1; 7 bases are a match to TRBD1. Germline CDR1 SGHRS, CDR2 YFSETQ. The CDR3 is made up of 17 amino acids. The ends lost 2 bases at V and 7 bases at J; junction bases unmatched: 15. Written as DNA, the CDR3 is TGCGCCAGCAGCTTAGGGGGCTCTGGGACGGCCTGGAATGAGCAGTTCTTC. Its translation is CASSLGGSGTAWNEQFF.

CDR3 sequence (DNA): TGCAGCGTAGACCCGCAGGGCGCAGATACGCAGTATTTT. Residues: CSVDPQGADTQYF. The V gene is TRBV29-1, the J gene TRBJ2-3; weak D call: TRBD1 (5 bases). V lost 6 bases to trimming and J lost 4 bases, with 14 bases between them. There are 13 residues in the CDR3. In germline, CDR1 is SQVTM, CDR2 ANQGSEA.

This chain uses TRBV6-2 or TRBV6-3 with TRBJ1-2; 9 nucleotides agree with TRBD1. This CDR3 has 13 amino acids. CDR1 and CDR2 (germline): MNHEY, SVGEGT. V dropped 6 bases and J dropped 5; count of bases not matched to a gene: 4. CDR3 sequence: CASRQGARYGYTF. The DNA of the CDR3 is TGTGCCAGCAGACAGGGGGCCAGGTATGGCTACACCTTC.

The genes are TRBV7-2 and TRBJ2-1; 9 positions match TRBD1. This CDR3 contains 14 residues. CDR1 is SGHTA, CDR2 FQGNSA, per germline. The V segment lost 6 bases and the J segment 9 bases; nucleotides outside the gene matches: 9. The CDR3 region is CASSRDRVGAEQFF. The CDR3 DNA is TGTGCCAGCAGTAGGGACAGGGTAGGGGCTGAGCAGTTCTTC.

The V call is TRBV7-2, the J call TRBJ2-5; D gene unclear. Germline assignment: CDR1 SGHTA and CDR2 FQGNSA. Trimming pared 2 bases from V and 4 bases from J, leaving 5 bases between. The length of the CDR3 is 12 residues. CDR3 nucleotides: TGTGCCAGCAGCTTATACCCAGAGACCCAGTACTTC. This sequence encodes CASSLYPETQYF.

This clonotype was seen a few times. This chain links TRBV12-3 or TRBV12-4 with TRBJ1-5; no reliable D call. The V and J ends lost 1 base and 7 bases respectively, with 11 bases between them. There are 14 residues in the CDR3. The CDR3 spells CASSLGVMGQPQHF. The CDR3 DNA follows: TGTGCCAGCAGTTTAGGCGTGATGGGGCAGCCCCAGCATTTT.

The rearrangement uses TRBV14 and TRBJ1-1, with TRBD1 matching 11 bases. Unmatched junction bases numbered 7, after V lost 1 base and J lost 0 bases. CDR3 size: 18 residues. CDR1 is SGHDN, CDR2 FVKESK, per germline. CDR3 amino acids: CASSQGTGGERMNTEAFF. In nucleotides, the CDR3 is TGTGCCAGCAGCCAAGGGACAGGGGGCGAGCGGATGAACACTGAAGCTTTCTTT.

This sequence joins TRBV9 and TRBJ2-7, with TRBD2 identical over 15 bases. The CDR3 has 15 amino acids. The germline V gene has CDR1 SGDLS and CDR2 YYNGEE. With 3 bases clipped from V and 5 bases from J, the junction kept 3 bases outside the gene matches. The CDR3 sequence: CASSGTSGRAHEQYF. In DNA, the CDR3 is TGTGCCAGCAGCGGGACTAGCGGGAGGGCCCACGAGCAGTACTTC. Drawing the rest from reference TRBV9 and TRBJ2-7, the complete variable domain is DSGVTQTPKHLITATGQRVTLRCSPRSGDLSVYWYQQSLDQGLQFLIQYYNGEERAKGNILERFSAQQFPDLHSELNLSSLELGDSALYFCASSGTSGRAHEQYFGPGTRLTVT.

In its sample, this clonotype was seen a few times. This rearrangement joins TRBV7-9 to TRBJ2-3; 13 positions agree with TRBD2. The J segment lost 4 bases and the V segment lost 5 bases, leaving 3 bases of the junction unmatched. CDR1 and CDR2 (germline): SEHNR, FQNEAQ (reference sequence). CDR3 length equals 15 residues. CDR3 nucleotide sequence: TGTGCCAGCAGCCGGACTAGCGGGAGTGCAGATACGCAGTATTTT. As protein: CASSRTSGSADTQYF.

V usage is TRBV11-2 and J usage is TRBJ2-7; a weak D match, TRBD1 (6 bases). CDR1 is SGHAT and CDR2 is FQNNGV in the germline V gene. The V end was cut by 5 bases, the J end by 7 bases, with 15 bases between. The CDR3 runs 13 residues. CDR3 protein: CASSARGPEEQYF. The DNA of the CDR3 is TGTGCCAGCAGCGCCAGGGGTCCAGAGGAGCAGTACTTC.

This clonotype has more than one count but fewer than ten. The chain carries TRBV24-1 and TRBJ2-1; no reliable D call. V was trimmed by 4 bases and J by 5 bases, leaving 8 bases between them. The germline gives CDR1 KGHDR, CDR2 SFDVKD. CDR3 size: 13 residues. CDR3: CATSDAWNNEQFF. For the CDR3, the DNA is TGTGCCACCAGTGACGCATGGAACAATGAGCAGTTCTTC.

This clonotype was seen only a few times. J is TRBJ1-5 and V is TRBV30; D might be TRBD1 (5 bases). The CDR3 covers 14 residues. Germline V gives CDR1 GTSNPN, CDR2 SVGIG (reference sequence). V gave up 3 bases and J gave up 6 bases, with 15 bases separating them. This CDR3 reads CAWSGTTQGQPQHF. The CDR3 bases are TGTGCCTGGAGCGGGACTACCCAGGGTCAGCCCCAGCATTTT.

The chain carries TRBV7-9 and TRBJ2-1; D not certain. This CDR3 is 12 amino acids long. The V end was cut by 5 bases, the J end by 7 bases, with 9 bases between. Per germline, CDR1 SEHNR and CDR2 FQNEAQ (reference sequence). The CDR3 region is CASSAYLNEQFF. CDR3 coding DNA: TGTGCCAGCAGCGCGTACCTTAATGAGCAGTTCTTC.

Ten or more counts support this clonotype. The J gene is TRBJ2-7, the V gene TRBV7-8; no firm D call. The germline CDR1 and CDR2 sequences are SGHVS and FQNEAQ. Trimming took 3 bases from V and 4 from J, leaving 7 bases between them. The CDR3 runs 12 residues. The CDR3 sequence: CASSFAGYEQYF. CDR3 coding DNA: TGTGCCAGCAGCTTCGCCGGGTACGAGCAGTACTTC. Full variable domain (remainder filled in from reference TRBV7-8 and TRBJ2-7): GAGVSQSPRYKVAKRGQDVALRCDPISGHVSLFWYQQALGQGPEFLTYFQNEAQLDKSGLPSDRFFAERPEGSVSTLKIQRTQQEDSAVYLCASSFAGYEQYFGPGTRLTVT.

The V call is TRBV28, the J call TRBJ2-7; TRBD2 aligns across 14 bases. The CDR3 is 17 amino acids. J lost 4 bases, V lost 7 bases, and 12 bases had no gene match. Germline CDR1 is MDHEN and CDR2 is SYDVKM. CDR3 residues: CASTGGGLAGVAYEQYF. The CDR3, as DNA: TGTGCCAGCACCGGGGGGGGACTAGCGGGAGTAGCGTACGAGCAGTACTTC.

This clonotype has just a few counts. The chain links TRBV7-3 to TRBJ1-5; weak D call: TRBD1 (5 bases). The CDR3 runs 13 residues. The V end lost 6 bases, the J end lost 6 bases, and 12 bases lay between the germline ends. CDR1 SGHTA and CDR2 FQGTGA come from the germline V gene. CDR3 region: CASSPGRFQPQHF. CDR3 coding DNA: TGTGCCAGCAGTCCAGGGAGGTTTCAGCCCCAGCATTTT.

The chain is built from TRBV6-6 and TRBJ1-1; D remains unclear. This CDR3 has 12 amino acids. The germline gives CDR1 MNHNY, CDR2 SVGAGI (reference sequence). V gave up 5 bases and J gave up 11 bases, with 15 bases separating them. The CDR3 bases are TGTGCCAGCAGTGACTGGACCGCTGGGGCTTTCTTT. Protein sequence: CASSDWTAGAFF.

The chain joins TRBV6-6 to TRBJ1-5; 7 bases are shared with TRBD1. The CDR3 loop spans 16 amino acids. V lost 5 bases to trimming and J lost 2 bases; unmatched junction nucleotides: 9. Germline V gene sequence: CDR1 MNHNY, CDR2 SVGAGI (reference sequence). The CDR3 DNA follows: TGTGCCAGCAGTACCAGGGGGGATATCGGCAATCAGCCCCAGCATTTT. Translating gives CASSTRGDIGNQPQHF.

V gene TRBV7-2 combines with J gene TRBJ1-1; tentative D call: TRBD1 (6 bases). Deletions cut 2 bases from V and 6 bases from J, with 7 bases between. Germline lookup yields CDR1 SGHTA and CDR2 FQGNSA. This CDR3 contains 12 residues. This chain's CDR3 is CASSLNRAEAFF. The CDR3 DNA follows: TGTGCCAGCAGCTTAAACAGGGCTGAAGCTTTCTTT.

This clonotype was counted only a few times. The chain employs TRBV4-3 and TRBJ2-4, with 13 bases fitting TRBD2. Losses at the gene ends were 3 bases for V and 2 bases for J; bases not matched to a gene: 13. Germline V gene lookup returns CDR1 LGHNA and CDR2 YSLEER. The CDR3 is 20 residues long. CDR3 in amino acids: CASSHETTSGRAASKNIQYF. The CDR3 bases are TGCGCCAGCAGCCATGAAACCACTAGCGGGAGGGCCGCTTCCAAAAACATTCAGTACTTC.

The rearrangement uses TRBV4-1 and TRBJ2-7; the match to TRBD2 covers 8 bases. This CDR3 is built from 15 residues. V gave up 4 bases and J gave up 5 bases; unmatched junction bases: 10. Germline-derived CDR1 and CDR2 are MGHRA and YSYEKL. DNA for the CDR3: TGCGCCAGCAGCCGCCCCCGGGGGGGCGGCAACGAGCAGTACTTC. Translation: CASSRPRGGGNEQYF.

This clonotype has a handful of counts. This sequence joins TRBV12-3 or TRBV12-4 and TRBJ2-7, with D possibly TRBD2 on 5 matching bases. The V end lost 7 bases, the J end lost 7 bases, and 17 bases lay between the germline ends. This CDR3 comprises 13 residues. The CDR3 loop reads CASKRTGILEQYF. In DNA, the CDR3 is TGTGCCAGCAAGCGTACGGGGATTTTGGAGCAGTACTTC.

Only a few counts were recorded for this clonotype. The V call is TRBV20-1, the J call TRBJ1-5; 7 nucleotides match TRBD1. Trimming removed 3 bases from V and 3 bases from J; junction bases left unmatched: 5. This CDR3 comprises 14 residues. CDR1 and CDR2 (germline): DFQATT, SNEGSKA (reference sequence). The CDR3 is CSASGGQPNQPQHF. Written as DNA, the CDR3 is TGCAGTGCTAGCGGGGGACAGCCCAATCAGCCCCAGCATTTT.

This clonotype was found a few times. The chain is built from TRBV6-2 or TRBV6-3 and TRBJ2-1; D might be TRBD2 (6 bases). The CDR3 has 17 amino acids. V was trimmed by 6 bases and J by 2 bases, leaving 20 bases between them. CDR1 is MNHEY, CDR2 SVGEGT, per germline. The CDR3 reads CASRTAQLGGTYNEQFF. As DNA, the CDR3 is TGTGCCAGCAGGACAGCCCAGTTGGGAGGCACCTACAATGAGCAGTTCTTC.

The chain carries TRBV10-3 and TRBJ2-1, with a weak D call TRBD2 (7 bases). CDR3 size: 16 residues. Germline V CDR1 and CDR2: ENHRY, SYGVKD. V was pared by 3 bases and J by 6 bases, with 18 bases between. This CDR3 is CAISEWGRGTRNEQFF. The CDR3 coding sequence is TGTGCCATCAGTGAATGGGGGCGGGGGACCCGCAATGAGCAGTTCTTC.

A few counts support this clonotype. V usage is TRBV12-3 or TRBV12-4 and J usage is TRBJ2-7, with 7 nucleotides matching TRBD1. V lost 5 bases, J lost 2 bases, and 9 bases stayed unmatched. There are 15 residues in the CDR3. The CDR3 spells CASSRQGIGTYEQYF. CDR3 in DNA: TGTGCCAGCAGTAGACAGGGCATAGGGACCTACGAGCAGTACTTC.

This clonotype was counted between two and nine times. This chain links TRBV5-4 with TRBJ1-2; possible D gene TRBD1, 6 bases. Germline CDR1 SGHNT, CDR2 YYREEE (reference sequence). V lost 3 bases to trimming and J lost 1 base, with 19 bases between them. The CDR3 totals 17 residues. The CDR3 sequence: CASSSPTGSNSNYGYTF. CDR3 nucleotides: TGTGCCAGCAGCTCCCCGACAGGAAGTAACAGTAACTATGGCTACACCTTC.

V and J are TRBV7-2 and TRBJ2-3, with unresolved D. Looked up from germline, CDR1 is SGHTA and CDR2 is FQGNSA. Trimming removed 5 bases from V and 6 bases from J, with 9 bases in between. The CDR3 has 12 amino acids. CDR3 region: CASSIPLDTQYF. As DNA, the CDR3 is TGTGCCAGCAGCATCCCTCTGGATACGCAGTATTTT. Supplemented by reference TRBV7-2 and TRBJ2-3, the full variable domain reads GAGVSQSPSNKVTEKGKDVELRCDPISGHTALYWYRQSLGQGLEFLIYFQGNSAPDKSGLPSDRFSAERTGGSVSTLTIQRTQQEDSAVYLCASSIPLDTQYFGPGTRLTVL.